Shown below are 14 T cell receptor beta chains from a single sample sequenced in a study of blood T cell repertoires in COVID-19. Using immunoSEQ multiplex PCR, the repertoire was profiled, and TCRdb retains in-frame clones only, with some absent. The sample has about 200,000 clones; 89% are singletons. The sample was PBMCs or T cells enriched from blood (not recorded which). Source of these receptors: a woman aged 30 to 39 with acute COVID-19.

The J gene is TRBJ2-7, the V gene TRBV27; 7 bases are a match to TRBD2. The CDR3 covers 17 residues. From germline, CDR1 is MNHEY and CDR2 SMNVEV (reference sequence). Trimming removed 2 bases from V and 2 bases from J; junction bases left unmatched: 12. CDR3 coding DNA: TGTGCCAGCAGTTTAGTCCCCCGGCAGGGAGGGACCTACGAGCAGTACTTC. This gives the protein CASSLVPRQGGTYEQYF.

The chain carries TRBV11-2 and TRBJ1-2, with TRBD1 identical over 9 bases. V shed 5 bases, J shed 4 bases, and the junction held 5 bases outside the gene matches. Germline loops: CDR1 SGHAT, CDR2 FQNNGV. The CDR3 loop spans 14 amino acids. In nucleotides, the CDR3 is TGTGCCAGCAGCCCCACAGGGGGCGGCTATGGCTACACCTTC. It translates to CASSPTGGGYGYTF.

The gene calls are TRBV11-2 and TRBJ1-3; possibly TRBD1 for D (5 bases). V lost 6 bases and J 7 bases, leaving 10 bases between the germline ends. Germline V gives CDR1 SGHAT, CDR2 FQNNGV. The CDR3 consists of 12 residues. CDR3 region: CASRGGDNTIYF. The CDR3 DNA follows: TGTGCCAGCAGGGGGGGAGACAACACCATATATTTT. Full variable domain (remainder filled in from reference TRBV11-2 and TRBJ1-3): EAGVAQSPRYKIIEKRQSVAFWCNPISGHATLYWYQQILGQGPKLLIQFQNNGVVDDSQLPKDRFSAERLKGVDSTLKIQPAKLEDSAVYLCASRGGDNTIYFGEGSWLTVV.

The rearrangement links TRBV5-1 to TRBJ2-5, with TRBD2 identical over 8 bases. The germline V gene encodes CDR1 SGHRS and CDR2 YFSETQ. CDR3 length: 14 amino acids. The J segment lost 4 bases and the V segment lost 4 bases, leaving 6 bases of the junction unmatched. Written as DNA, the CDR3 is TGCGCCAGCAGCCCGGGACTAGGTGCAGAGACCCAGTACTTC. Translated, it gives CASSPGLGAETQYF.

The V and J genes are TRBV2 and TRBJ1-3; no firm D call. The germline V gene encodes CDR1 SNHLY and CDR2 FYNNEI. The CDR3 covers 14 residues. Trimming left V 4 bases short and J 4 bases short, with 11 bases between. CDR3 sequence reads: CASSVDSGGNTIYF. The CDR3 DNA reads as TGTGCCAGCAGTGTCGATTCCGGGGGAAACACCATATATTTT.

This chain links TRBV7-2 with TRBJ2-7, with 9 bases matching TRBD2. This CDR3 contains 15 residues. Unmatched junction bases numbered 5, after V lost 1 base and J lost 4 bases. Germline V lookup: CDR1 SGHTA, CDR2 FQGNSA. CDR3 DNA sequence: TGTGCCAGCAGCTTAGTCGTAGCGGGGGAATACGAGCAGTACTTC. The encoded protein is CASSLVVAGEYEQYF.

In this sample, this clone turned up a few times. The chain has TRBV7-3 and TRBJ1-1; D is possibly TRBD1 (5 bases). The germline CDR1 and CDR2 sequences are SGHTA and FQGTGA. Trimming took off 2 bases at V and 0 bases at J, with 10 bases between the two ends. This CDR3 is built from 15 residues. Here the CDR3 DNA reads TGTGCCAGCAGCTTATTCCCAGGGATGAACACTGAAGCTTTCTTT. This translates into CASSLFPGMNTEAFF.

This clone was seen more than once but under ten times. Distinct nucleotide sequences in the sample also encode this CDR3. The rearrangement joins TRBV19 to TRBJ1-2, with 7 bases lining up with TRBD1. Germline CDR1 and CDR2: LNHDA and SQIVND (reference sequence). The CDR3 spans 13 residues. V was clipped by 5 bases and J by 4 bases; unmatched bases: 4. As DNA, the CDR3 is TGTGCCAGTAGTGGCAGGGGGTCCTATGGCTACACCTTC. It is translated as CASSGRGSYGYTF.

The chain is built from TRBV29-1 and TRBJ2-4, with D perhaps TRBD1 (6 bases). Deletions cut 4 bases from V and 4 bases from J, with 14 bases between. The CDR3 covers 14 residues. Germline CDR1 reads SQVTM; CDR2 reads ANQGSEA. The CDR3 loop is CSVGGSGAKNIQYF. The CDR3 DNA follows: TGCAGCGTTGGGGGGTCAGGGGCTAAAAACATTCAGTACTTC.

The chain has TRBV7-2 and TRBJ1-1; D is perhaps TRBD1 (6 bases). The V end was cut by 4 bases, the J end by 0 bases, with 15 bases between. The germline gives CDR1 SGHTA, CDR2 FQGNSA. The CDR3 consists of 16 residues. DNA for the CDR3: TGTGCCAGCAGCTCAAGGGGGAATACCCTGAACACTGAAGCTTTCTTT. Translation: CASSSRGNTLNTEAFF.

The chain uses TRBV27 and TRBJ1-6; a weak D match, TRBD1 (6 bases). From germline, CDR1 is MNHEY and CDR2 SMNVEV (reference sequence). The CDR3 covers 15 residues. Between the trimmed V and J ends, which lost 3 bases and 6 bases, there was a span of 12 bases. The CDR3 here is CASSFGTLFNSPLHF. The CDR3 DNA sequence: TGTGCCAGCAGTTTCGGGACACTTTTTAATTCACCCCTCCACTTT.

The chain carries TRBV5-1 and TRBJ2-1; 7 nucleotides align to TRBD1. Germline lookup yields CDR1 SGHRS and CDR2 YFSETQ. The CDR3 sequence is 14 residues long. J was trimmed by 7 bases and V by 4 bases; bases with no gene match: 8. CDR3 sequence: CASSGIQQGNEQFF. In DNA, the CDR3 is TGCGCCAGCAGCGGGATACAACAGGGGAATGAGCAGTTCTTC.

V is TRBV24-1 and J is TRBJ1-2, with 7 bases aligning to TRBD1. From germline, CDR1 is KGHDR and CDR2 SFDVKD. V lost 7 bases to trimming and J lost 1 base; unmatched junction nucleotides: 5. The CDR3 extends over 14 amino acids. The CDR3 bases are TGTGCCACCAGCAGGGGGAATTTTAACTATGGCTACACCTTC. Residues: CATSRGNFNYGYTF.

This chain joins TRBV14 and TRBJ2-2, with a weak D call TRBD1 (7 bases). Germline CDR1 and CDR2: SGHDN and FVKESK. The CDR3 is 16 residues long. Trimming removed 4 bases from V and 4 bases from J, with 16 bases in between. CDR3 nucleotide sequence: TGTGCCAGCAGCCCCCTCGGAGGGGACAGCACCGGGGAGCTGTTTTTT. Translating it yields CASSPLGGDSTGELFF.